This TCR beta chain was sequenced for a study of T cells in Graves' hyperthyroidism and ophthalmopathy. RNA transcripts provided the source from which TCR beta CDR3 regions were amplified. During a first-round RT-PCR of the TCR CDR3, the HTBI primer set was used. TCRdb re-called the multiplex PCR reads with MiXCR, one entry per CDR3 protein. The top ten hold roughly 26% of the sample, which has fewer than 400,000 distinct CDR3 sequences, approximately 14% seen once. Germline V gene lookup returns CDR1 LNHDA and CDR2 SQIVND (reference sequence). This CDR3 spans 15 amino acids. V was clipped by 8 bases and J by 1 base; unmatched bases: 9. A remark on this clonotype: Its specificity is unknown.

General study results and limits: With a median lead of 6.5 months before onset, the model predicted ophthalmopathy.

Aged 18 to 65, the patients had hyperthyroidism that was newly diagnosed and had lasted under 2 months. The source is a young woman with Graves' hyperthyroidism that later progressed to Graves' ophthalmopathy. The material sequenced was blood. The V and J genes are TRBV19 and TRBJ2-5; the match to TRBD2 covers 8 bases. CDR3 DNA sequence: TGTGCCAGTGTTCCGGGACTAGGGCCCCAAGAGACCCAGTACTTC. Protein product: CASVPGLGPQETQYF.